These T cell receptor beta chains were read from a single sample in a study of T-cell memory formation after mild COVID-19. TCRdb used MiXCR to reprocess the 5' RACE reads, holding one entry per CDR3 protein. The sample carries under 350,000 distinct CDR3 sequences, under 20% recorded once. Sequencing used PBMCs or a T cell subset sorted from them (not recorded which). The receptors were sampled from a man aged 18 to 29 who had mild COVID-19 (a few samples of this study predate the infection). Cell type and time point are not known. Both conserved end residues are part of each CDR3. The D gene is left open where the match is weak. Not every row has a clone size; where given, it reads once, few, many or a size class.

V	size	J	D	CDR3	DNA
TRBV4-1	NA	TRBJ2-1	TRBD2	CASSQDLSTSGGAADEQFF	TGCGCCAGCAGCCAAGATCTTTCGACTAGCGGGGGGGCGGCGGATGAGCAGTTCTTC
TRBV7-2	NA	TRBJ2-7	NA	CASSTRPQAGEQYF	TGTGCCAGCAGCACCCGACCGCAGGCGGGCGAGCAGTACTTC
TRBV4-1	once	TRBJ1-2	NA	CASSQIVPRAGNGYTF	TGCGCCAGCAGCCAAATAGTCCCTAGGGCGGGTAATGGCTACACCTTC
TRBV6-5	few	TRBJ1-6	NA	CASSYRTSNSPLHF	TGTGCCAGCAGCTACAGAACCTCTAATTCACCCCTCCACTTT
TRBV20-1	few	TRBJ2-1	NA	CSASWGASYNEQFF	TGCAGTGCAAGCTGGGGGGCTTCCTACAATGAGCAGTTCTTC
TRBV19	NA	TRBJ1-1	NA	CASSRGAENTEAFF	TGTGCCAGTAGTAGGGGGGCGGAGAACACTGAAGCTTTCTTT
TRBV28	many	TRBJ2-5	TRBD1	CASSRTGNLQTQYF	TGTGCCAGCAGTAGGACAGGGAATCTACAGACCCAGTACTTC
TRBV5-1	few	TRBJ1-1	NA	CASSSSSSGTEAFF	TGCGCCAGCAGCTCCTCCTCCTCGGGCACTGAAGCTTTCTTT
TRBV12-3/TRBV12-4	few	TRBJ2-3	TRBD2	CASSFLAGPISSTDTQYF	TGTGCCAGCAGTTTTTTAGCGGGGCCCATTTCTAGCACAGATACGCAGTATTTT
TRBV5-1	NA	TRBJ1-5	NA	CASSLGAGNSNQPQHF	TGCGCCAGCAGCTTGGGGGCAGGGAATAGCAATCAGCCCCAGCATTTT
TRBV18	NA	TRBJ2-3	TRBD2	CASSAAGGLDGTQYF	TGTGCCAGCTCGGCAGCGGGGGGCTTGGATGGTACGCAGTATTTT
TRBV24-1	many	TRBJ1-1	NA	CATKKGAFF	TGTGCCACCAAAAAGGGAGCTTTCTTT
TRBV5-1	few	TRBJ2-5	NA	CASSLGLWDGETQYF	TGCGCCAGCAGCTTGGGACTTTGGGATGGAGAGACCCAGTACTTC
TRBV7-2	many	TRBJ2-5	NA	CASSPNPRGLMETQYF	TGTGCCAGCAGCCCTAACCCACGGGGACTCATGGAGACCCAGTACTTC
TRBV5-1	NA	TRBJ1-1	NA	CASSPLAGGEAFF	TGCGCCAGCAGCCCGTTAGCGGGGGGTGAAGCTTTCTTT
TRBV6-2/TRBV6-3	few	TRBJ1-5	NA	CATTKEGVNQPQHF	TGTGCCACCACCAAGGAGGGGGTCAATCAGCCCCAGCATTTT
TRBV19	few	TRBJ2-7	NA	CASSIGGALGEQYF	TGTGCCAGTAGTATCGGAGGGGCGCTGGGAGAGCAGTACTTC
TRBV5-1	NA	TRBJ2-1	NA	CASSWGQGNNEQFF	TGCGCCAGCAGCTGGGGGCAGGGCAACAATGAGCAGTTCTTC
TRBV6-5	NA	TRBJ1-1	NA	CASSPPDTEAFF	TGTGCCAGCAGTCCCCCGGACACTGAAGCTTTCTTT
TRBV29-1	NA	TRBJ2-7	NA	CSVENRVPHEQYF	TGCAGCGTTGAGAACAGGGTTCCCCACGAGCAGTACTTC